This T cell receptor (beta chain) was recovered during a study of technical replicates of blood from several donors. Germline values: CDR1 LNHDA, CDR2 SQIVND (reference sequence). The CDR3 extends over 15 amino acids. V was clipped by 3 bases and J by 1 base, with 12 bases between them. This table comes from immunoSEQ multiplex PCR, and its TCRdb copy is limited to in-frame clones, with some not included. This sample has tens of thousands of clones, with about 91% found just once. This clone was counted a single time. The receptor's source is a human donor in good health. Sequenced material: T cells isolated from PBMCs. The genes are TRBV19 and TRBJ1-1, with D maybe TRBD1 (6 bases). The CDR3: CASSILGTQNTEAFF. The CDR3 coding sequence is TGTGCCAGTAGTATCCTGGGGACACAGAACACTGAAGCTTTCTTT.